Listed here is a single T cell receptor beta chain. Its antigen remains unidentified. The record has no base qualities; no much larger clone is one base away. This sample stems from a study of cytomegalovirus exposure and HLA in healthy donors (TCRdb year 2017). A note on the overall study: An earlier analysis of approximately 640 of the donors reported 250 to 350 Gb of sequence data and 117 million unique TCR beta sequences from about 200 million T cells. Roughly 300 gigabases of sequencing data and about 92 million unique TCR sequences made up an early release that covered approximately 700 HLA-typed donors. Of the roughly 420 genotyped donors, 81% were placed in the genetic ancestry cluster associated with self-reported Caucasian donors. The aim of the study was to test whether cataloging public T cell receptors could identify signatures of past pathogen exposure. Using immunosequencing, the study profiled T cell repertoires from some 670 subjects and related those repertoires to cytomegalovirus serostatus. A separate validation cohort of some 130 different subjects was used in addition to the 666-subject first cohort. The study combined high-throughput TCR immunosequencing, statistical association of individual TCRs with disease status, and machine learning to predict cytomegalovirus infection status. To study patterns of TCR occurrence, a later analysis re-analyzed previously published TCR beta repertoires from 666 donors and added high-resolution HLA genotyping. Rather than drawing on any new phenotypic data, the later analysis identified candidate immune exposures from TCR beta sequences and the way those sequences occurred across donors. An earlier analysis of approximately 640 of the donors applied high-throughput TCR beta sequencing to assess whether each TCR beta V gene segment acted as functional or pseudogenic. Donor age, sex, ethnicity and CMV serostatus were compiled alongside the repertoire data. A later genetic analysis used genome-wide SNP genotypes for about 65% of the 666 donors, treating that subset as a discovery cohort. Every repertoire in the discovery cohort had been generated on one and the same sequencing platform. HLA typing included class I and class II loci at four-digit resolution. Typing coverage varied by locus: about 620-640 donors for A, B, C, DRB1 and DQB1; 522 for DQA1; more than 600 for DPA1; roughly 470 for DPB1. About five DR-DQ haplotypes were treated as single units for association and clustering because of strong linkage in the cohort. On average, 235,054 unique TCR beta nucleotide sequences were sequenced per donor among 398 genotyped donors of the cohort, with around 19% of those sequences being non-productive.

General conclusions and limits of the study: The sequencing pipeline was judged likely to have produced a cluster of highly shared sequence variants as a technical artifact. The study gave a list of 150 to 200 TCR beta chains associated with cytomegalovirus. In a later analysis, HLA-associated TCR beta chains were found to be more clonally expanded and to have lower generation probabilities than equally common non-associated chains. Because some donors lacked HLA typing at each locus, the association tests relied only on the typed subset. Some IMGT-functional V segments, including TRBV6-2 and TRBV6-3, could not be told apart with the 87-base-pair reads, so those segments were excluded. According to a later genetic analysis, donors in an Asian-associated ancestry cluster had fewer N-insertions in productive TCRs than the roughly 670-donor mean. A later analysis associated about 18,000 TCR beta sequences with specific HLA alleles at a false discovery rate of 0.05. This cohort had only TCR beta chains sequenced, and the lack of alpha or paired-chain data limited which features could be detected. Three of the identified cytomegalovirus-associated TCR beta chains were confirmed in vitro to be specific for cytomegalovirus antigens. Strong co-occurrence of HLA alleles, especially DR and DQ, made assigning TCR associations to individual alleles difficult. Linkage disequilibrium might explain the correlated functional status among segregating V segments, but an unknown experimental factor could not be excluded. In a later analysis, most CMV-associated TCR beta chains were found to appear HLA-restricted, with HLA associations seemingly driven largely by CMV exposure. Immune exposure information for the cohort was limited to CMV serostatus. Most TCR sequences were seen in very few donors, while some public TCRs were found in many individuals. In both the original and validation cohorts, the classifier was reported to diagnose cytomegalovirus status with high specificity and sensitivity. Because counts were too low, 15 to 20 rarely observed V segments, including chromosome 9 orphons, were excluded from the earlier analysis of fewer than 650 of the donors. The authors suggested that the approach could potentially be generalized to other disease states and immunological phenotypes. In a later analysis, the rate of TCR association differed among HLA loci, with DRB1 alleles having the most associated TCRs and HLA-C alleles having the fewest. An association between a missense DCLRE1C variant and V-gene and J-gene trimming of TCR beta chains was found in a later genetic analysis and replicated in an independent cohort. Broadly in line with IMGT annotations, most TCR beta V segments showed up in productive rearrangements about 87% or about 30% of the time in an earlier analysis of under 700 of the donors. A later analysis reported that several top co-occurrence clusters appeared linked to parvovirus B19, influenza, CMV and Epstein-Barr virus. Sequencing depth was assumed to be roughly uniform across donors in the presence/absence analyses, though that assumption may not hold. A further reported finding was that TCR beta sequences accurately predicted the HLA-A and HLA-B alleles for most subjects in the first cohort.

The library was made by the immunoSEQ multiplex PCR assay. A mixture of 60 forward primers for TCR Vbeta segments and 13 reverse primers for TCR Jbeta segments was used in the multiplex PCR. Amplification of the CDR3 region of rearranged TCR beta genes was performed with a multiplex PCR assay on genomic DNA. Amplified TCR beta libraries were sequenced as 87-base-pair reads on the Illumina HiSeq System. The paper's processing steps were these. In a later analysis, approximately 74 million unique TCR beta chains were counted across the 650 to 750 repertoires, and approximately 11 million of these chains were shared by at least two donors. Raw reads were error-corrected and collapsed into unique sequences with a nearest-neighbor algorithm that merged closely related sequences to remove PCR and sequencing errors. CDR3 sequences were aligned to IMGT reference sequences to assign V, D and J gene segments. For a sequence to be retained, at least a six-nucleotide match to both a V gene segment and a J gene segment was required. Rearrangements were called productive when the CDR3 lacked stop codons and stayed in frame with V and J; all others were non-productive. CDR3 was defined by IMGT convention, running from the second conserved V-encoded cysteine to the conserved J-encoded phenylalanine. The earlier analysis of some 550 of the donors excluded any sequence lacking an unambiguous match to a single V gene segment. An earlier analysis of fewer than 750 of the donors called V segments functional above 56.7% productive rearrangements and segregating when the between-donor standard deviation exceeded 5%. A statistical classification framework was built to diagnose cytomegalovirus status from the catalog of TCR beta chain sequences. In a later analysis, V and J genes were assigned by comparing TCR nucleotide sequences against IMGT/GENE-DB human TR gene sequences. A later analysis assigned CDR3 sequences and most-parsimonious VDJ recombination scenarios with the TCRdist pipeline. In a later analysis, each TCR beta chain was defined by its CDR3 amino acid sequence together with its V-gene family, and reads lacking a unique V-gene family were excluded. As a way to deal with suspected cross-contamination and a sequencing artifact, a later analysis dropped nearly 600 nucleotide sequences that were highly shared and had low generation probability. In a later analysis, a clonal expansion index for each public chain was calculated from normalized within-repertoire ranks of inferred template counts. A later analysis computed generation probabilities with a VDJ recombination model fitted to out-of-frame rearrangements, and checked the results against IGoR. In a later analysis, hypergeometric tests were used to score TCR-TCR, TCR-HLA and TCR-CMV co-occurrence, with a repertoire-size bias correction applied to TCR pairs. False discovery rates were estimated in a later analysis by permuting HLA or CMV assignments 20 times. In a later analysis, co-occurring TCRs were grouped using DBSCAN, with TCRdist sequence similarity added in when clustering inside HLA-allele-positive subsets. Repertoires with fewer than 30,000 or more than 120,000 public chains, plus five repertoires with anomalous nucleotide sharing, were excluded from co-occurrence clustering. This is the immuneACCESS table as TCRdb keeps it, with only in-frame sequences that have V and J called. A part of the clones is gone; compared with another copy, unresolved V genes explain less than half, and the rest is unexplained. V and J calls and clone size come straight from that table; D and trimming were deduced from the DNA. The sample contains 75,000 to 90,000 clones, over 60% of them found a single time. About 4% of the sample belongs to the ten largest clones.

Relative to germline, V is 0 bases shorter and J is 12 bases shorter, with 17 bases between their ends. From the germline V gene, CDR1 is MNHNS and CDR2 is SASEGT. There are 14 amino acids in the CDR3, from cysteine to phenylalanine inclusive. Solely the CDR3 DNA is kept, with 42 bases framed from the first base. The cohort was made up of approximately 670 healthy bone marrow donors. At the time of sampling, every cohort member was nominally healthy, though immune exposures that went unrecorded were likely present. The donor was CMV seronegative and was included in the group of a few hundred seronegative cohort members. Each donor provided a peripheral blood sample, and peripheral blood mononuclear cells were used for TCR beta sequencing. The Qiagen DNeasy Blood Extraction Kit was used to extract genomic DNA from the blood cell samples.

The rearranged segments are TRBV6-1 and TRBJ1-2; perhaps TRBD1 is the D gene, with 5 bases matching. The source of this sequence is a man aged 55-75 years in good health and CMV-seronegative. The sample comprised PBMCs. The CDR3 is CASSEALQGRGHTF. The base sequence is TGTGCCAGCAGTGAAGCGCTCCAGGGAAGAGGCCACACCTTC.